The present entry profiles one T cell receptor (beta chain) with its context. No antigen is known for it. The entry originates in a study of cytomegalovirus exposure and HLA in healthy donors. Study-wide results and caveats: Accurate HLA-A and HLA-B prediction from TCR beta sequences was reported for most subjects.

V lost 5 bases, J lost 2 bases, and 15 bases lay in between. This CDR3 spans 15 amino acids. CDR1 is SEHNR and CDR2 is FQNEAQ in the germline V gene (reference sequence). The PCR used 60 Vbeta and 13 Jbeta primers. Clones were sequenced by immunoSEQ multiplex PCR, and TCRdb holds only the in-frame ones, with some missing. The sample holds roughly 150,000 clones; around 80% are singletons and the top ten take about 1.6%. Sequencing input: PBMCs. The origin of this receptor is a girl aged 5-17 years in good health and CMV-seropositive. The chain couples TRBV7-9 to TRBJ2-5; TRBD1 is a possible D gene (5 bases). DNA of the CDR3: TGTGCCAGCAGCCCCCCCCGGCAGGGACAAGAGACCCAGTACTTC. Its translation is CASSPPRQGQETQYF.